The present T cell receptor (beta chain) was sequenced within a study of blood T cells in healthy people across ages. As for the study in general: About one barcoded beta molecule per two T cells was captured by template switching. Study-wide results and caveats: Any conclusive comparison of naive versus antigen-experienced cells was prevented by using unsorted PBMCs.

CDR1 PRHDT and CDR2 FYEKMQ come from the germline V gene (reference sequence). This CDR3 spans 14 amino acids. Comments on this clonotype: What it binds is not known. At one end the junction does not follow the germline gene, possibly because of a read error.

Isolation recovered at least 6.5 million PBMCs from every sample. For the second PCR, which ran for roughly 6 to 12 cycles, a sample-barcoded 5' primer and a J-beta primer mix were used. Individual samples furnished no less than 3 million CDR3-containing paired-end reads apiece. TCRdb reanalysed the 5' RACE reads using MiXCR and keeps one entry per CDR3 protein. The sample lists around 990,000 distinct CDR3 sequences, around two fifths occurring once. The clonotype comes from a man aged 18-30 years in good health. The V gene is TRBV13, the J gene TRBJ2-3, with 7 nucleotides matching TRBD2. The sequencing input was blood. The DNA for the CDR3 is TGTGCCAGCAACTTAGGGAGGGAGTCAGATACGCAGTATTTT. It translates to CASNLGRESDTQYF. The whole variable domain, filled in from reference TRBV13 and TRBJ2-3, reads AAGVIQSPRHLIKEKRETATLKCYPIPRHDTVYWYQQGPGQDPQFLISFYEKMQSDKGSIPDRFSAQQFSDYHSELNMSSLELGDSALYFCASNLGRESDTQYFGPGTRLTVL.